This T cell receptor beta chain was obtained from a study of response to subunit inactivated influenza vaccine. Findings and caveats of the study: T cells newly recruited by each seasonal influenza vaccination are few, the authors suggested.

A word on this clonotype: Antigen unknown.

The CDR3 is made up of 16 amino acids. The ends were cut back, 4 bases at V and 7 bases at J, with 20 bases in the middle. Germline values: CDR1 LGHNA, CDR2 YSLEER. TCRdb passed the RT-PCR reads through MiXCR, listing each CDR3 protein once. The table shows roughly 290,000 distinct CDR3 sequences, with 21% occurring only once. The rearrangement joins TRBV4-3 to TRBJ2-1; TRBD1 is a possible D gene (6 bases). Source: PBMCs from blood, taken less than 22 months after vaccination. The sequence was obtained from a man in his fifties or sixties who received an inactivated influenza vaccine. The CDR3 nucleotides are TGCGCCAGCAGCCCCTCTGGGCAGGGGTGGACGAATGAGCAGTTCTTC. Its protein product is CASSPSGQGWTNEQFF.